Following are 22 T cell receptor beta chains from one sample sequenced in a study of cytomegalovirus exposure and HLA in healthy donors. The PCR used 60 Vbeta and 13 Jbeta primers. Some clones are missing from TCRdb's copy, which holds only in-frame ones; the method was immunoSEQ multiplex PCR. The sample includes tens of thousands of clones, 70% to 90% of them seen just once. Sequencing was performed on PBMCs. These receptors all stem from a human donor in good health.

The chain uses TRBV5-4 and TRBJ2-1; perhaps TRBD1 as D (6 bases). Between the trimmed V and J ends, which lost 0 bases and 0 bases, there was a span of 13 bases. This CDR3 is 17 amino acids long. The germline V gene encodes CDR1 SGHNT and CDR2 YYREEE (reference sequence). The CDR3 reads CASSLGGGPSSYNEQFF. Written as DNA, the CDR3 is TGTGCCAGCAGCTTGGGAGGGGGTCCTAGCTCCTACAATGAGCAGTTCTTC. The full variable domain, in which reference TRBV5-4 and TRBJ2-1 provide the parts outside the CDR3, is ETGVTQSPTHLIKTRGQQVTLRCSSQSGHNTVSWYQQALGQGPQFIFQYYREEENGRGNFPPRFSGLQFPNYSSELNVNALELDDSALYLCASSLGGGPSSYNEQFFGPGTRLTVL.

The CDR3: CASSRAGAFSYNEQFF. The CDR3 DNA reads TGTGCCAGTAGTAGGGCAGGGGCCTTCTCCTACAATGAGCAGTTCTTC. The chain joins TRBV19 to TRBJ2-1, with D possibly matching TRBD1 (6 bases). CDR3 length: 16 amino acids. Germline V gene data show CDR1 as LNHDA and CDR2 as SQIVND (reference sequence). V shed 4 bases and J shed 0 bases, with 13 bases lying between them.

This clone showed up just a few times. V usage is TRBV5-4 and J usage is TRBJ2-2; D is perhaps TRBD2 (5 bases). Germline CDR1 is SGHNT and CDR2 is YYREEE (reference sequence). The CDR3 extends over 15 amino acids. V was cut by 1 base and J by 1 base, with 8 bases left in between. In DNA, the CDR3 is TGTGCCAGCAGCTTGATTCGGGGGAACACCGGGGAGCTGTTTTTT. It yields the protein CASSLIRGNTGELFF.

The V call is TRBV4-1, the J call TRBJ2-1, with TRBD1 identical over 7 bases. The germline V gene encodes CDR1 MGHRA and CDR2 YSYEKL. The CDR3 spans 16 residues. V trimming: 4 bases; J trimming: 4 bases; junction bases outside the gene matches: 10. The DNA for the CDR3 is TGCGCCAGCAGCCCAGATCCGGGACAGCGATACAATGAGCAGTTCTTC. It specifies CASSPDPGQRYNEQFF.

The chain has TRBV18 and TRBJ2-7; 7 bases fit TRBD2. CDR3 length equals 17 residues. CDR1 KGHSH and CDR2 LQKENI come from the germline V gene. With 0 bases clipped from V and 1 base from J, the junction kept 9 bases outside the gene matches. CDR3: CASSPPVGPGLSYEQYF. The CDR3 coding sequence is TGTGCCAGCTCACCACCCGTCGGCCCGGGACTATCCTACGAGCAGTACTTC.

The chain carries TRBV9 and TRBJ1-2; TRBD1 aligns across 11 bases. Per the germline V gene, CDR1 is SGDLS and CDR2 is YYNGEE. With 4 bases clipped from V and 7 bases from J, the junction kept 6 bases outside the gene matches. CDR3 length: 14 amino acids. CDR3 nucleotides: TGTGCCAGCAGCTCCCCGGACAGGGGGCTTGGCTACACCTTC. It yields the protein CASSSPDRGLGYTF.

The V gene is TRBV5-1, the J gene TRBJ2-1; possible D gene TRBD2, 5 bases. Trimming left V 1 base short and J 6 bases short, with 14 bases between. Germline CDR1 and CDR2: SGHRS and YFSETQ. CDR3 length: 15 residues. The CDR3 DNA reads as TGCGCCAGCAGCTTGATACGGGGAAGCCTCAATGAGCAGTTCTTC. It translates to CASSLIRGSLNEQFF.

The chain links TRBV6-5 to TRBJ1-6; a possible D gene is TRBD1 (6 bases). Per the germline V gene, CDR1 is MNHEY and CDR2 is SVGAGI. The CDR3 loop spans 15 amino acids. Trimming took off 0 bases at V and 11 bases at J, with 14 bases between the two ends. The CDR3 sequence is CASSYSRDTLAPLHF. In DNA, the CDR3 is TGTGCCAGCAGTTACTCGAGGGACACGTTGGCACCCCTCCACTTT.

The CDR3 loop reads CASSRASGVRGYTF. In DNA form, the CDR3 reads TGTGCCAGTAGTAGGGCCTCAGGGGTCCGTGGCTACACCTTC. The chain has TRBV19 and TRBJ1-2, with D perhaps TRBD1 (6 bases). CDR1 and CDR2 from the germline V gene are LNHDA and SQIVND (reference sequence). The CDR3 extends over 14 amino acids. The V end was cut by 4 bases, the J end by 7 bases, with 16 bases between.

The V gene is TRBV10-1, the J gene TRBJ2-1, with D tentatively TRBD1 (7 bases). Germline V lookup: CDR1 WNHNN, CDR2 SYGVQD (reference sequence). The CDR3 length is 14 residues. Trimming took 8 bases from V and 8 from J, leaving 19 bases between them. The CDR3 sequence is CASLISRGEDEQFF. The CDR3 DNA reads as TGCGCCAGCTTAATCTCCAGGGGGGAAGATGAGCAGTTCTTC.

This clone was seen only a few times. The V gene is TRBV2, the J gene TRBJ2-3; TRBD1 matches 9 bases. The CDR3 contains 15 residues. J gave up 6 bases and V 6 bases, and 10 bases lay outside the gene matches. From germline, CDR1 is SNHLY and CDR2 FYNNEI. CDR3 residues: CASSQGTGQWDTQYF. DNA for the CDR3: TGTGCCAGCAGCCAGGGGACAGGGCAGTGGGATACGCAGTATTTT.

CDR3 DNA: TGTGCCAGCAGTTTACCCCAGCGGGGGGCCCAGCTCTACTTC. This gives the protein CASSLPQRGAQLYF. The rearrangement links TRBV27 to TRBJ2-5, with TRBD2 identical over 9 bases. Looked up from germline, CDR1 is MNHEY and CDR2 is SMNVEV (reference sequence). Trimming at V came to 2 bases and at J to 14 bases, leaving 12 bases not matched to a gene. CDR3 length equals 14 residues.

The chain links TRBV7-8 to TRBJ1-1, with D possibly TRBD1 on 6 matching bases. V lost 4 bases to trimming and J lost 6 bases, with 24 bases between them. Germline CDR1 and CDR2: SGHVS and FQNEAQ. The CDR3 loop spans 17 amino acids. Here the CDR3 DNA reads TGTGCCAGCAGCTCACGCCGAGCTATTACAGGGAAAGCTGAAGCTTTCTTT. Residues: CASSSRRAITGKAEAFF.

The rearrangement links TRBV29-1 to TRBJ1-1, with 7 bases matching TRBD1. The germline gives CDR1 SQVTM, CDR2 ANQGSEA. The CDR3 consists of 14 residues. J was trimmed by 0 bases and V by 4 bases; bases with no gene match: 5. CDR3 coding DNA: TGCAGCGTTGGGGGCGGACAGGTGAACACTGAAGCTTTCTTT. This codes for CSVGGGQVNTEAFF.

This CDR3 is CASSRTGDEQYF. The CDR3 DNA reads as TGTGCCAGCAGCCGGACAGGGGACGAGCAGTACTTC. V usage is TRBV27 and J usage is TRBJ2-7; 9 nucleotides match TRBD1. CDR1 is MNHEY and CDR2 is SMNVEV in the germline V gene (reference sequence). The CDR3 length is 12 residues. Trimming removed 6 bases from V and 5 bases from J; junction bases left unmatched: 2.

The genes are TRBV10-3 and TRBJ2-5; 7 bases are a match to TRBD1. The CDR3 runs 14 residues. Trimming removed 6 bases from V and 2 bases from J; junction bases left unmatched: 6. Germline values: CDR1 ENHRY, CDR2 SYGVKD. Here the CDR3 reads CAIREDRDQETQYF. CDR3 nucleotide sequence: TGTGCCATCAGAGAAGACAGGGATCAAGAGACCCAGTACTTC.

The chain is built from TRBV5-1 and TRBJ2-2, with TRBD1 identical over 10 bases. The V and J ends lost 4 bases and 6 bases, in that order; junction bases with no gene match: 6. Germline loops: CDR1 SGHRS, CDR2 YFSETQ. CDR3 size: 15 residues. CDR3 sequence (DNA): TGCGCCAGCAGCGTTGACAGGGGGCAGGCCGGGGAGCTGTTTTTT. Its protein is CASSVDRGQAGELFF. Combining the CDR3 with reference TRBV5-1 and TRBJ2-2 gives the whole variable domain KAGVTQTPRYLIKTRGQQVTLSCSPISGHRSVSWYQQTPGQGLQFLFEYFSETQRNKGNFPGRFSGRQFSNSRSEMNVSTLELGDSALYLCASSVDRGQAGELFFGEGSRLTVL.

The chain is built from TRBV19 and TRBJ1-2; D may be TRBD1 (6 bases). Germline-derived CDR1 and CDR2 are LNHDA and SQIVND (reference sequence). The CDR3 contains 15 residues. Trimming removed 5 bases at V and 0 bases at J, with 13 bases between. The CDR3 loop is CASSSPGGPNYGYTF. The CDR3 DNA follows: TGTGCCAGTAGTTCCCCCGGGGGGCCTAACTATGGCTACACCTTC.

The rearrangement uses TRBV5-1 and TRBJ2-1, with a tentative D call TRBD2 (6 bases). The length of the CDR3 is 15 residues. CDR1 is SGHRS and CDR2 is YFSETQ in the germline V gene. V was shortened by 0 bases and J by 7 bases, with 14 bases between the two germline ends. The CDR3 DNA is TGCGCCAGCAGCTTGGGTTCAGCCGGGGGTAATGAGCAGTTCTTC. Translating gives CASSLGSAGGNEQFF. Full variable domain (missing parts from reference TRBV5-1 and TRBJ2-1): KAGVTQTPRYLIKTRGQQVTLSCSPISGHRSVSWYQQTPGQGLQFLFEYFSETQRNKGNFPGRFSGRQFSNSRSEMNVSTLELGDSALYLCASSLGSAGGNEQFFGPGTRLTVL.

This chain links TRBV7-3 with TRBJ2-2, with D maybe TRBD2 (6 bases). Between the trimmed V and J ends, which lost 8 bases and 7 bases, there was a span of 17 bases. The CDR3 totals 14 residues. Germline V CDR1 and CDR2: SGHTA, FQGTGA. The CDR3 coding sequence is TGTGCCAGCGGTCGCGGGGAACCCGGCGGGGAGCTGTTTTTT. Protein: CASGRGEPGGELFF.

Points on this clone: The junction differs from germline at one of its ends, possibly a read error. The chain couples TRBV12-5 to TRBJ1-5; the D is unclear. The germline gives CDR1 LGHNT, CDR2 FRNRAP. The CDR3 is 14 residues long. CDR3 sequence reads: CASCLVLLNQPQHF. The CDR3, as DNA: TGTGCTAGTTGTTTGGTACTCTTGAATCAGCCCCAGCATTTT.

As concerns this clone: Compared with germline, one end of the junction differs, possibly owing to a read error. The genes are TRBV6-6 and TRBJ2-7; 7 nucleotides match TRBD2. This CDR3 is 14 amino acids long. Germline assignment: CDR1 MNHNY and CDR2 SVGAGI (reference sequence). CDR3 sequence reads: CASSYGRGDYEQYF. The DNA of the CDR3 is TGTGCCAGCAGTTACGGGAGAGGGGACTACGAACAGTACTTC.